These 24 T cell receptor beta chains were all obtained from the same sample, sequenced in a study of blood T cell repertoires in COVID-19. Sequenced by immunoSEQ multiplex PCR; TCRdb stores in-frame clones only, minus some. The profile covers about 170,000 clones, with 80% to 90% appearing a single time and over 3.5% taken by the ten largest. The sequenced material came from peripheral blood. The receptors stem from a man younger than 30 with active or convalescent COVID-19.

The chain links TRBV11-2 to TRBJ2-3, with TRBD2 matching over 10 bases. Germline V gene lookup returns CDR1 SGHAT and CDR2 FQNNGV. CDR3 length: 16 amino acids. V was clipped by 3 bases and J by 3 bases; unmatched bases: 6. The CDR3, as DNA: TGTGCCAGCAGCTTGCGACTAGCGGGTGGGACAGATACGCAGTATTTT. Translating gives CASSLRLAGGTDTQYF.

The genes are TRBV6-1 and TRBJ1-6, with no clear D. Germline values: CDR1 MNHNS, CDR2 SASEGT. CDR3 length: 15 residues. Trimming stripped 1 base from V and 4 bases from J, with 8 bases between. The CDR3, as DNA: TGTGCCAGCAGTGAAGTGGCGGCTTATAATTCACCCCTCCACTTT. Translating gives CASSEVAAYNSPLHF.

The V call is TRBV11-3, the J call TRBJ2-7, with D possibly TRBD2 on 6 matching bases. Trimming left V 5 bases short and J 6 bases short, with 17 bases between. This CDR3 has 14 residues. Germline lookup yields CDR1 SGHNT and CDR2 YENEEA. The CDR3 protein is CASSVAGRWGEQYF. As DNA, the CDR3 is TGTGCCAGCAGCGTAGCCGGGAGATGGGGCGAGCAGTACTTC.

V is TRBV5-1 and J is TRBJ2-3, with a tentative D call TRBD2 (6 bases). Germline CDR1 reads SGHRS; CDR2 reads YFSETQ. This CDR3 region has 13 residues. With 4 bases removed from V and 2 bases from J, the gap between germline ends came to 8 bases. The CDR3 protein is CASSGGSTDTQYF. CDR3 DNA: TGCGCCAGCAGCGGGGGGTCCACAGATACGCAGTATTTT.

This chain joins TRBV28 and TRBJ1-5; 8 bases are shared with TRBD1. Germline V CDR1 and CDR2: MDHEN, SYDVKM. The length of the CDR3 is 15 residues. V lost 5 bases, J lost 3 bases, and 6 bases stayed unmatched. The CDR3 here is CASSLWDRNNQPQHF. The DNA of the CDR3 is TGTGCCAGCAGTCTTTGGGACAGGAACAATCAGCCCCAGCATTTT.

This clone appeared a few times. The V gene is TRBV12-5, the J gene TRBJ1-2; the D is unclear. The V end lost 0 bases, the J end lost 3 bases, and 11 bases lay between the germline ends. Germline-derived CDR1 and CDR2 are LGHNT and FRNRAP. This CDR3 region has 15 residues. The CDR3, as DNA: TGTGCTAGTGGTTTGGTACAAAACAGACACTATGGCTACACCTTC. Encoded protein: CASGLVQNRHYGYTF.

The J gene is TRBJ1-4, the V gene TRBV12-3 or TRBV12-4, with 7 nucleotides matching TRBD1. Germline trimming cut 3 bases from V and 13 bases from J; bases unmatched to any gene: 8. The CDR3 has 13 residues. CDR3 coding DNA: TGTGCCAGCAGTTTCCGAGACAGGGATGGACTGTTTTTT. Translation gives CASSFRDRDGLFF.

The chain employs TRBV10-3 and TRBJ2-3; tentatively, D is TRBD1 (5 bases). The CDR3 has 13 residues. Trimming stripped 10 bases from V and 0 bases from J, with 11 bases between. CDR1 ENHRY and CDR2 SYGVKD come from the germline V gene. The CDR3: CATQVTSTDTQYF. The CDR3 DNA sequence: TGTGCCACACAGGTTACTAGCACAGATACGCAGTATTTT.

This clone was observed a few times. The chain recombines TRBV5-4 with TRBJ1-6; the D gene is possibly TRBD1 (5 bases). From germline, CDR1 is SGHNT and CDR2 YYREEE (reference sequence). The CDR3 covers 15 residues. Trimming removed 1 base at V and 10 bases at J, with 15 bases between. CDR3 sequence reads: CASSLPAGYDSPLHF. The CDR3 DNA sequence: TGTGCCAGCAGCTTGCCGGCAGGGTATGACTCACCCCTCCACTTT. Using reference TRBV5-4 and TRBJ1-6 for the parts outside the CDR3, the full variable domain is ETGVTQSPTHLIKTRGQQVTLRCSSQSGHNTVSWYQQALGQGPQFIFQYYREEENGRGNFPPRFSGLQFPNYSSELNVNALELDDSALYLCASSLPAGYDSPLHFGNGTRLTVT.

The J gene is TRBJ1-2, the V gene TRBV5-4, with D perhaps TRBD1 (5 bases). Trimming took off 1 base at V and 4 bases at J, with 14 bases between the two ends. This CDR3 comprises 15 residues. Germline lookup yields CDR1 SGHNT and CDR2 YYREEE (reference sequence). CDR3 DNA sequence: TGTGCCAGCAGCTTGAGGGGCCTCCCCTTCTATGGCTACACCTTC. This sequence encodes CASSLRGLPFYGYTF. Full variable domain (missing parts from reference TRBV5-4 and TRBJ1-2): ETGVTQSPTHLIKTRGQQVTLRCSSQSGHNTVSWYQQALGQGPQFIFQYYREEENGRGNFPPRFSGLQFPNYSSELNVNALELDDSALYLCASSLRGLPFYGYTFGSGTRLTVV.

The DNA of the CDR3 is TGTGCCAGCAGTGCTGCCGTGGGGCTGGGGAACTATGGCTACACCTTC. Translating it yields CASSAAVGLGNYGYTF. The chain combines TRBV25-1 with TRBJ1-2, with D possibly matching TRBD1 (5 bases). The V gene lost 4 bases and the J gene lost 2 bases, with 17 bases spanning the gap. Germline CDR1 is MGHDK and CDR2 is SYGVNS. The CDR3 totals 16 residues.

The V and J genes are TRBV4-1 and TRBJ1-5; TRBD1 is a possible D gene (5 bases). Per the germline V gene, CDR1 is MGHRA and CDR2 is YSYEKL. This CDR3 is 16 amino acids long. V shed 0 bases and J shed 0 bases, with 9 bases lying between them. The CDR3 loop reads CASSQDLTASNQPQHF. CDR3 in DNA: TGCGCCAGCAGCCAAGACCTGACAGCTAGCAATCAGCCCCAGCATTTT.

V gene TRBV2 combines with J gene TRBJ1-2, with 7 bases that match TRBD1. V trimming: 6 bases; J trimming: 8 bases; junction bases outside the gene matches: 12. Germline V gene sequence: CDR1 SNHLY, CDR2 FYNNEI. CDR3 size: 14 residues. The CDR3 sequence is CASSSDGQVEGYTF. CDR3 in DNA: TGTGCCAGCAGCAGCGATGGACAGGTAGAAGGCTACACCTTC.

The chain couples TRBV7-8 to TRBJ1-2; D is unresolved. The ends were cut back, 1 base at V and 7 bases at J, with 7 bases in the middle. The CDR3 is made up of 12 amino acids. The germline CDR1 and CDR2 sequences are SGHVS and FQNEAQ. The CDR3 nucleotides are TGTGCCAGCAGCTTAGAGAGAGGTGGCTACACCTTC. Translated, it gives CASSLERGGYTF.

This chain joins TRBV5-1 and TRBJ2-1; 7 nucleotides line up with TRBD2. This CDR3 contains 15 residues. The germline gives CDR1 SGHRS, CDR2 YFSETQ. With 1 base clipped from V and 7 bases from J, the junction kept 8 bases outside the gene matches. Here the CDR3 reads CASSLIAGGRNEQFF. CDR3 nucleotide sequence: TGCGCCAGCAGCTTGATTGCCGGGGGGAGGAATGAGCAGTTCTTC.

This clone came up once. The chain joins TRBV28 to TRBJ1-2; 7 bases agree with TRBD1. CDR3 length: 14 residues. CDR1 is MDHEN and CDR2 is SYDVKM in the germline V gene. Trimming at V came to 4 bases and at J to 6 bases, leaving 8 bases not matched to a gene. Here the CDR3 reads CASSYVQGLDGYTF. The CDR3 nucleotides are TGTGCCAGCAGTTACGTACAGGGGTTGGATGGCTACACCTTC.

J is TRBJ2-7 and V is TRBV6-5; D may be TRBD1 (5 bases). The CDR3 is 12 residues long. V dropped 6 bases and J dropped 6 bases, with 12 bases sitting between them. The germline gives CDR1 MNHEY, CDR2 SVGAGI. The CDR3 region is CASSPLRGEQYF. CDR3 DNA: TGTGCCAGCAGCCCCCTTAGGGGCGAGCAGTACTTC.

A few counts support this clone. The rearrangement links TRBV19 to TRBJ1-3; TRBD1 is a possible D gene (6 bases). Germline loops: CDR1 LNHDA, CDR2 SQIVND (reference sequence). Deletions cut 4 bases from V and 5 bases from J, with 9 bases between. The length of the CDR3 is 13 residues. The chain's CDR3 is CASSRRGRNTIYF. CDR3 sequence (DNA): TGTGCCAGTAGTAGAAGGGGGAGAAACACCATATATTTT.

V and J are TRBV18 and TRBJ1-2, with unresolved D. Germline assignment: CDR1 KGHSH and CDR2 LQKENI. V was pared by 3 bases and J by 5 bases, with 16 bases between. The CDR3 consists of 15 residues. The CDR3 loop reads CASSPSSGMKYGYTF. The CDR3 region has the DNA TGTGCCAGCTCACCTTCCTCGGGGATGAAGTATGGCTACACCTTC.

The V call is TRBV11-3, the J call TRBJ2-3, with D possibly matching TRBD2 (5 bases). This CDR3 has 16 residues. CDR1 is SGHNT and CDR2 is YENEEA in the germline V gene. V was clipped by 2 bases and J by 0 bases, with 12 bases between them. CDR3: CASSLYGDPSTDTQYF. The CDR3 bases are TGTGCCAGCAGCTTATACGGGGATCCTAGCACAGATACGCAGTATTTT. The full variable domain, in which reference TRBV11-3 and TRBJ2-3 provide the parts outside the CDR3, is EAGVVQSPRYKIIEKKQPVAFWCNPISGHNTLYWYLQNLGQGPELLIRYENEEAVDDSQLPKDRFSAERLKGVDSTLKIQPAELGDSAVYLCASSLYGDPSTDTQYFGPGTRLTVL.

V usage is TRBV5-5 and J usage is TRBJ1-5; no clear D. Germline lookup yields CDR1 SGHKS and CDR2 YYEKEE (reference sequence). The CDR3 sequence is 14 residues long. With 2 bases removed from V and 0 bases from J, the gap between germline ends came to 6 bases. CDR3 sequence reads: CASSFVDSNQPQHF. The CDR3 nucleotides are TGTGCCAGCAGCTTTGTAGATAGCAATCAGCCCCAGCATTTT.

Points on this clone: The same CDR3 is also encoded by other DNA sequences in this sample. This chain connects TRBV18 to TRBJ1-2; 7 bases line up with TRBD1. In germline, CDR1 is KGHSH, CDR2 LQKENI. The CDR3 length is 14 residues. The V and J ends lost 2 bases and 8 bases, in that order; junction bases with no gene match: 8. The CDR3 is CASSPIRDRRGYTF. The CDR3, as DNA: TGTGCCAGCTCACCAATCCGGGACAGACGAGGCTACACCTTC.

V is TRBV6-5 and J is TRBJ2-3; the match to TRBD2 covers 12 bases. This CDR3 has 15 amino acids. Trimming at V came to 5 bases and at J to 7 bases, leaving 7 bases not matched to a gene. The germline V gene has CDR1 MNHEY and CDR2 SVGAGI. The CDR3 DNA is TGTGCCAGCAGTCCACCAGGACTAGCGGGGAATACGCAGTATTTT. This gives the protein CASSPPGLAGNTQYF.

This clone is a singleton in its sample. The V and J genes are TRBV7-2 and TRBJ2-7, with 8 bases fitting TRBD1. The CDR3 extends over 15 amino acids. The trim removed 1 base at V and 13 bases at J, leaving 15 bases unmatched. CDR1 SGHTA and CDR2 FQGNSA come from the germline V gene. CDR3 sequence reads: CASSLVGLGQEGAYF. The CDR3 DNA is TGTGCCAGCAGCTTAGTAGGTTTGGGACAGGAAGGCGCCTACTTC.